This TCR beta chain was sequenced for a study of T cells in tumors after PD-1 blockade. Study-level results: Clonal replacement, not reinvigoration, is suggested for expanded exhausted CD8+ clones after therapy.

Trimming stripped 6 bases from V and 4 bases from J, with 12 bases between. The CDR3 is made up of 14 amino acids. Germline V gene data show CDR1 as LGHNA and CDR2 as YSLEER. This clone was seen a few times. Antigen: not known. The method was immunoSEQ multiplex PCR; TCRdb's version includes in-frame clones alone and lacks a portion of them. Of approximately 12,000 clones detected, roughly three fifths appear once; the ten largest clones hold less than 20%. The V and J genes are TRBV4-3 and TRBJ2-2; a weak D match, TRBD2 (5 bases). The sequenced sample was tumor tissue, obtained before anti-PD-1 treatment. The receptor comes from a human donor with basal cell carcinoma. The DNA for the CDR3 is TGCGCCAGCAGTCGGGGTTCTGGCACCGGGGAGCTGTTTTTT. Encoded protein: CASSRGSGTGELFF.